This T cell receptor beta chain was recorded in a study of CD8 T cells in Susac syndrome. Study results and caveats: The study conceded that relatively few individuals underwent its TCR sequencing and HLA analysis.

cDNA came from roughly 0.47 to 1 ug RNA primed by random hexamers. Multiplex immunoSEQ PCR targeted 54 Vbeta and 13 Jbeta TCR beta segments. TCRdb processed the immunoSEQ multiplex PCR reads anew with MiXCR; each CDR3 protein has one entry. The sample contains some 80,000 distinct CDR3 sequences, around 94% of which appear only once. In regard to this clonotype: Its matching antigen is unknown.

Germline V lookup: CDR1 MDHEN, CDR2 SYDVKM. This CDR3 has 15 residues. Unmatched junction bases numbered 6, after V lost 3 bases and J lost 4 bases. TCR beta was sequenced from blood CD8+ and CD4+ T cells. Healthy donors formed controls matched for age and sex. The sequence was collected from a human donor in good health. This rearrangement joins TRBV28 to TRBJ1-1; 9 bases are shared with TRBD1. Input material: CD8+ T cells from PBMCs. The CDR3 here is CASSFPGQGGTEAFF. The CDR3 DNA reads TGTGCCAGCAGTTTCCCGGGACAGGGCGGCACTGAAGCTTTCTTT.